The 8 T cell receptor beta chains reported below all come from one sample, sequenced in a study of naive and memory T cell subsets (dated by TCRdb to the late 2010s). Receptor amplification or capture employed 5' RACE. Sequencing was carried out with an Illumina MiSeq. The ligated cDNA was amplified in four rounds of PCR with nested alpha and beta constant region primers together with the SP2 primer. The public reads were run again by TCRdb, first through fastp at Q25 and then through MiXCR, and only productive beta chains were kept. Each record represents a unique CDR3 protein, reported with the most common genes and DNA among its rows. Here the sample has 55,000 to 65,000 distinct CDR3 sequences; less than 10% occur a single time. The ten most abundant clones make up roughly 19% of the sample. Using 3' ligation of a UMI-containing oligonucleotide to TCR cDNA, the study laid out a robust and sensitive protocol to amplify, sequence and analyze TCRs.

The receptors originated from a female donor in good health.

This clonotype was seen ten or more times. The chain carries TRBV6-6 and TRBJ1-5; weak D call: TRBD1 (6 bases). Germline assignment: CDR1 MNHNY and CDR2 SVGAGI (reference sequence). With 5 bases removed from V and 0 bases from J, the gap between germline ends came to 14 bases. This CDR3 is 16 amino acids long. The CDR3 coding sequence is TGTGCCAGCAGTCCCGGACAGTCGTATAGCAATCAGCCCCAGCATTTT. It codes for CASSPGQSYSNQPQHF.

This clonotype appeared a few times. The V call is TRBV6-4, the J call TRBJ2-1, with D perhaps matching TRBD2 (7 bases). The length of the CDR3 is 14 residues. Trimming removed 3 bases from V and 8 bases from J, with 14 bases in between. CDR1 and CDR2 (germline): MRHNA, SNTAGT. The CDR3 DNA sequence: TGTGCCAGCAGTGATTCGGGGAGGGGGGATGAGCAGTTCTTC. This gives the protein CASSDSGRGDEQFF.

This clonotype was seen only a few times. The rearrangement links TRBV12-3 or TRBV12-4 to TRBJ1-1, with a weak D call TRBD1 (6 bases). CDR3 size: 14 residues. Trimming left V 5 bases short and J 4 bases short, with 14 bases between. CDR3 sequence: CASSADRFGTEAFF. The CDR3 nucleotides are TGTGCCAGCAGTGCCGACAGGTTCGGCACTGAAGCTTTCTTT.

This clonotype was observed many times. The chain employs TRBV3-1 and TRBJ1-3; 8 positions match TRBD1. J was trimmed by 0 bases and V by 4 bases; bases with no gene match: 2. CDR1 is LGHDT and CDR2 is YNNKEL in the germline V gene (reference sequence). The CDR3 runs to 15 residues. The CDR3 sequence is CASSPGQASGNTIYF. In DNA, the CDR3 is TGTGCCAGCAGCCCGGGACAGGCCTCTGGAAACACCATATATTTT.

The chain joins TRBV20-1 to TRBJ2-6; D gene unclear. There are 15 residues in the CDR3. CDR1 and CDR2 from the germline V gene are DFQATT and SNEGSKA (reference sequence). V was pared by 3 bases and J by 1 base, with 10 bases between. Here the CDR3 DNA reads TGCAGTGCTAGCCGCGGCCTTTCTGGGGCCAACGTCCTGACTTTC. As protein: CSASRGLSGANVLTF.

Here the CDR3 DNA reads TGTGCCAGCAGGCCAACCTCTTCGGAAGCCTACAATGAGCAGTTCTTC. Translating gives CASRPTSSEAYNEQFF. V and J are TRBV2 and TRBJ2-1; D is unclear. Germline CDR1 reads SNHLY; CDR2 reads FYNNEI. The CDR3 contains 16 residues. The V end was cut by 6 bases, the J end by 2 bases, with 17 bases between.

The genes are TRBV12-3 or TRBV12-4 and TRBJ2-2, with D unresolved. This CDR3 contains 12 residues. Trimming cost V 0 bases and J 6 bases, with 2 bases left between them. For the CDR3, the DNA is TGTGCCAGCAGTTTAGCGGCCGGGGAGCTGTTTTTT. This codes for CASSLAAGELFF.

The chain employs TRBV29-1 and TRBJ2-7; tentative D call: TRBD1 (5 bases). Germline V gene lookup returns CDR1 SQVTM and CDR2 ANQGSEA. This CDR3 is built from 13 residues. V dropped 0 bases and J dropped 6 bases, with 12 bases sitting between them. CDR3 loop: CSVEDRVGSEQYF. The CDR3 region has the DNA TGCAGCGTTGAAGACAGGGTAGGTTCCGAGCAGTACTTC.